This T cell receptor beta chain appears in the sequencing data of a study of blood T cell repertoires in COVID-19. Study overall: In each case, the material was cDNA or gDNA derived from T cells, B-cell-depleted T cells, or PBMCs.

Looked up from germline, CDR1 is SGHAT and CDR2 is FQNNGV. The CDR3 has 13 residues. Between the trimmed V and J ends, which lost 5 bases and 3 bases, there was a span of 10 bases. The method was immunoSEQ multiplex PCR; TCRdb's version includes in-frame clones alone and lacks a portion of them. The sample lists some 160,000 clones, around 90% occurring once. Sequencing was carried out using peripheral blood. The chain joins TRBV11-2 to TRBJ2-5, with unresolved D. The clonotype originates from a man between 18 and 35 years old with acute or convalescent COVID-19. The CDR3 region is CASSVGLEETQYF. DNA for the CDR3: TGTGCCAGCAGCGTTGGCCTAGAAGAGACCCAGTACTTC.